This T cell receptor beta chain came from a study of sequential checkpoint blockade in melanoma. This CDR3 region has 14 residues. Some clones are missing from TCRdb's copy, which holds only in-frame ones; the method was immunoSEQ multiplex PCR. The sample records fewer than 15,000 clones, over 20% being singletons. This clone was seen more than once but under ten times. Treatment given: randomized to nivolumab then ipilimumab (arm A) or the reverse (arm B). The chain links TRBV1 to TRBJ1-5; TRBD1 is the table's D call and was not checked against the DNA. TRBV1 is described as a pseudogene. The starting material was tumor tissue (inferred from file names), obtained from a patient given nivolumab and ipilimumab in sequence. The clonotype was recovered from a human donor with melanoma. This CDR3 is CASSARHLNQPQHF. The CDR3 DNA reads TGCGCCAGCAGTGCCAGACACCTCAATCAGCCCCAGCATTTT.